These 28 T cell receptor beta chains were sequenced from one sample in a study of T cells after yellow fever vaccination. One entry per CDR3 protein results from TCRdb running MiXCR on the 5' RACE reads. The sample carries 450,000 to 600,000 distinct CDR3 sequences, around 17% recorded once. Sequenced here: PBMCs, sampled 4 to 6 days after the first yellow fever vaccination. The receptors originated from a man younger than 30 who received the YFV17D yellow fever vaccine.

This clonotype was detected only once. The rearrangement joins TRBV24-1 to TRBJ1-4; TRBD1 is a possible D gene (6 bases). Trimming pared 7 bases from V and 6 bases from J, leaving 17 bases between. Germline CDR1 and CDR2: KGHDR and SFDVKD. The CDR3 covers 15 residues. CDR3 DNA sequence: TGTGCCACCAGCCTCTCAGGGGAAGCGGATGAAAAACTGTTTTTT. Translation gives CATSLSGEADEKLFF.

This clonotype was counted many times. In nucleotides, the CDR3 is TGTGCCAGCAGCAGCGGGGGGCCGGGAGAGACCCAGTACTTC. Protein product: CASSSGGPGETQYF. The gene calls are TRBV5-6 and TRBJ2-5; 9 nucleotides line up with TRBD2. The CDR3 extends over 14 amino acids. Trimming took 4 bases from V and 4 from J; bases not matched to a gene: 5. Germline V lookup: CDR1 SGHDT, CDR2 YYEEEE.

This clonotype showed up many times. This chain connects TRBV12-3 or TRBV12-4 to TRBJ1-1, with TRBD1 matching 8 bases. The CDR3 consists of 11 residues. Trimming took 5 bases from V and 10 from J; bases not matched to a gene: 3. The CDR3 loop is CASSLGQGAFF. The CDR3 coding sequence is TGTGCCAGCAGTCTCGGACAGGGAGCTTTCTTT.

This chain's CDR3 is CASRKGWTGELFF. CDR3 in DNA: TGTGCCAGCAGGAAGGGGTGGACCGGGGAGCTGTTTTTT. The chain couples TRBV6-1 to TRBJ2-2, with D possibly matching TRBD1 (5 bases). Germline-derived CDR1 and CDR2 are MNHNS and SASEGT. Trimming pared 6 bases from V and 5 bases from J, leaving 10 bases between. The CDR3 covers 13 residues.

V gene TRBV6-2 or TRBV6-3 combines with J gene TRBJ1-4; D gene ambiguous. CDR3 size: 15 residues. The germline gives CDR1 MNHEY, CDR2 SVGEGT. Between the trimmed V and J ends, which lost 1 base and 10 bases, there was a span of 16 bases. The CDR3 reads CASSYLEALEGKLFF. CDR3 bases: TGTGCCAGCAGTTACTTGGAGGCGCTGGAAGGAAAACTGTTTTTT.

This clonotype was observed many times. The V gene is TRBV4-3, the J gene TRBJ1-1; the D is unclear. This CDR3 contains 14 residues. The germline gives CDR1 LGHNA, CDR2 YSLEER. Trimming took off 1 base at V and 1 base at J, with 7 bases between the two ends. CDR3 DNA sequence: TGCGCCAGCAGCCAAGCCAGCCGGAACACTGAAGCTTTCTTT. Translation gives CASSQASRNTEAFF.

V and J are TRBV19 and TRBJ2-2; TRBD1 or TRBD2 may be the D gene (5 bases each). V was trimmed by 6 bases and J by 0 bases, leaving 11 bases between them. The length of the CDR3 is 15 residues. CDR1 LNHDA and CDR2 SQIVND come from the germline V gene (reference sequence). The CDR3 DNA follows: TGTGCCAGTAGACCGGGACCGACGAACACCGGGGAGCTGTTTTTT. It specifies CASRPGPTNTGELFF.

The gene calls are TRBV20-1 and TRBJ2-3, with 10 bases identical to TRBD2. Looked up from germline, CDR1 is DFQATT and CDR2 is SNEGSKA (reference sequence). V trimming: 8 bases; J trimming: 0 bases; junction bases outside the gene matches: 11. CDR3 length: 16 amino acids. In nucleotides, the CDR3 is TGCAGTCCAAATAGCGGGGGGACCACCAGCACAGATACGCAGTATTTT. It codes for CSPNSGGTTSTDTQYF.

The sample holds a few counts of this clonotype. J is TRBJ1-1 and V is TRBV18; no firm D call. V was clipped by 2 bases and J by 8 bases, with 15 bases between them. CDR1 and CDR2 from the germline V gene are KGHSH and LQKENI. The CDR3 loop spans 14 amino acids. The CDR3 spells CASSPYPFDFEAFF. The DNA for the CDR3 is TGTGCCAGCTCACCATACCCCTTCGACTTCGAAGCTTTCTTT.

This clonotype was seen only a few times. The chain couples TRBV3-1 to TRBJ2-6, with D possibly called TRBD1 or TRBD2 (6 bases each). The CDR3 covers 16 residues. Trimming took off 8 bases at V and 0 bases at J, with 14 bases between the two ends. The V gene's germline CDR1 is LGHDT and CDR2 YNNKEL (reference sequence). The CDR3 loop reads CASAGGAPSGANVLTF. The CDR3 nucleotides are TGTGCCAGCGCCGGGGGCGCCCCCTCTGGGGCCAACGTCCTGACTTTC.

V gene TRBV10-3 combines with J gene TRBJ2-1; TRBD2 agrees at 12 bases. The CDR3 covers 16 residues. CDR1 is ENHRY, CDR2 SYGVKD, per germline. The junction had 14 bases not matched to a gene; V was cut back by 11 bases and J by 6 bases. The CDR3 DNA sequence: TGTGCCGTACTAGCGGGGGGTGCCGCACACACCAATGAGCAGTTCTTC. Protein: CAVLAGGAAHTNEQFF.

This clonotype was seen at least ten times. The chain employs TRBV28 and TRBJ1-1; D unresolved. Germline V gene data show CDR1 as MDHEN and CDR2 as SYDVKM. V lost 1 base, J lost 8 bases, and 5 bases lay in between. The CDR3 extends over 11 amino acids. CDR3 nucleotide sequence: TGTGCCAGCAGTTTATTGGGCGAAGCTTTCTTT. This sequence encodes CASSLLGEAFF.

This sequence joins TRBV11-2 and TRBJ2-3; D may be TRBD2 (5 bases). The CDR3 is 19 residues long. Per the germline V gene, CDR1 is SGHAT and CDR2 is FQNNGV. V was shortened by 1 base and J by 7 bases, with 27 bases between the two germline ends. CDR3 nucleotide sequence: TGTGCCAGCAGCTTAGGTCTGGGTCGTTTGGACCGGGATGTCAATACGCAGTATTTT. Translated, it gives CASSLGLGRLDRDVNTQYF.

This clonotype was seen a few times. The rearrangement uses TRBV7-6 and TRBJ1-1, with D uncertain. The V gene lost 1 base and the J gene lost 1 base, with 10 bases spanning the gap. The CDR3 loop spans 15 amino acids. CDR1 is SGHVS and CDR2 is FNYEAQ in the germline V gene. Written as DNA, the CDR3 is TGTGCCAGCAGCTTAGATAGGGTCCCGAACACTGAAGCTTTCTTT. Protein: CASSLDRVPNTEAFF.

In its sample, this clonotype was seen many times. The chain recombines TRBV6-4 with TRBJ1-1, with a possible D match to TRBD1 (5 bases). Germline CDR1 reads MRHNA; CDR2 reads SNTAGT. V was shortened by 4 bases and J by 0 bases, with 9 bases between the two germline ends. This CDR3 has 14 residues. DNA of the CDR3: TGTGCCAGCAGTGCGGGAGGGGTGAACACTGAAGCTTTCTTT. This codes for CASSAGGVNTEAFF.

The chain joins TRBV3-1 to TRBJ1-2, with 7 nucleotides matching TRBD1. There are 12 residues in the CDR3. The V gene end was trimmed by 3 bases and the J gene end by 8 bases; junction bases not matched to a gene: 3. The germline V gene encodes CDR1 LGHDT and CDR2 YNNKEL (reference sequence). The CDR3 reads CASSQQGVGYTF. For the CDR3, the DNA is TGTGCCAGCAGCCAGCAGGGGGTCGGCTACACCTTC.

This clonotype turned up a few times. V is TRBV12-3 or TRBV12-4 and J is TRBJ1-5, with D hard to call. The CDR3 loop spans 14 amino acids. Trimming removed 2 bases from V and 5 bases from J, with 10 bases in between. In DNA form, the CDR3 reads TGTGCCAGCAGTTTAAGGCAGGAAGATCAGCCCCAGCATTTT. This codes for CASSLRQEDQPQHF.

This clonotype was found many times. The CDR3 region is CASSFPDQETQYF. In DNA, the CDR3 is TGTGCCAGCAGCTTCCCGGATCAAGAGACCCAGTACTTC. J is TRBJ2-5 and V is TRBV5-4; D is unclear. The CDR3 is 13 residues long. Trimming took 2 bases from V and 2 from J, leaving 7 bases between them. From germline, CDR1 is SGHNT and CDR2 YYREEE (reference sequence).

The chain is built from TRBV5-4 and TRBJ2-1; D is perhaps TRBD2 (6 bases). The CDR3 sequence is 15 residues long. The germline gives CDR1 SGHNT, CDR2 YYREEE (reference sequence). The ends were cut back, 4 bases at V and 2 bases at J, with 13 bases in the middle. CDR3 bases: TGTGCCAGCAGCCGTGGGGGGTTGGCCTACAATGAGCAGTTCTTC. Its protein product is CASSRGGLAYNEQFF.

In this sample, this clonotype turned up a few times. The gene calls are TRBV12-3 or TRBV12-4 and TRBJ1-1; weak D call: TRBD1 (5 bases). The CDR3 length is 14 residues. Trimming stripped 3 bases from V and 1 base from J, with 9 bases between. The CDR3 DNA follows: TGTGCCAGCAGTTTGGACAAGACGAACACTGAAGCTTTCTTT. This encodes CASSLDKTNTEAFF.

This chain joins TRBV7-9 and TRBJ2-1, with D perhaps TRBD1 (6 bases). The germline V and J ends were trimmed by 5 bases and 8 bases, with 16 bases remaining between them. Germline CDR1 and CDR2: SEHNR and FQNEAQ (reference sequence). The CDR3 has 14 residues. The CDR3 loop is CASSPLTGYHEQFF. In DNA form, the CDR3 reads TGTGCCAGCAGCCCCCTAACAGGGTACCATGAGCAGTTCTTC.

This clonotype came up a few times. The chain links TRBV6-2 or TRBV6-3 to TRBJ2-4; TRBD1 agrees at 8 bases. CDR3 length equals 17 residues. The junction had 9 bases not matched to a gene; V was cut back by 5 bases and J by 0 bases. Germline V gene data show CDR1 as MNHEY and CDR2 as SVGEGT. DNA of the CDR3: TGTGCCAGCAGTGCCCACAGGGGGACACTAGCCAAAAACATTCAGTACTTC. Its translation: CASSAHRGTLAKNIQYF.

In this sample, this clonotype turned up a few times. J is TRBJ2-3 and V is TRBV4-3; no clear D. The CDR3 extends over 14 amino acids. Germline V lookup: CDR1 LGHNA, CDR2 YSLEER. Trimming took 4 bases from V and 2 from J, leaving 10 bases between them. This chain's CDR3 is CASSPLGNTDTQYF. The CDR3 coding sequence is TGCGCCAGCAGCCCGTTAGGGAACACAGATACGCAGTATTTT.

J is TRBJ1-4 and V is TRBV12-3 or TRBV12-4; a weak D match, TRBD1 (5 bases). Between the trimmed V and J ends, which lost 7 bases and 8 bases, there was a span of 20 bases. The CDR3 extends over 15 amino acids. Here the CDR3 reads CASNPGGLAGEKLFF. The CDR3 DNA sequence: TGTGCCAGCAACCCGGGGGGGTTGGCGGGCGAAAAACTGTTTTTT.

The J gene is TRBJ2-1, the V gene TRBV11-2, with 9 bases that match TRBD2. V shed 2 bases, J shed 2 bases, and the junction held 7 bases outside the gene matches. The CDR3 extends over 17 amino acids. Germline loops: CDR1 SGHAT, CDR2 FQNNGV. The CDR3 reads CASSLNRAGGTYNEQFF. In DNA, the CDR3 is TGTGCCAGCAGCTTAAATCGAGCGGGGGGAACCTACAATGAGCAGTTCTTC.

The sample holds a few counts of this clonotype. The chain's CDR3 is CASSFGLARRTQYF. In nucleotides, the CDR3 is TGTGCCAGCAGTTTTGGGCTAGCCCGAAGGACCCAGTACTTC. This chain connects TRBV12-3 or TRBV12-4 to TRBJ2-5, with TRBD2 as a possible D gene (5 bases). V lost 3 bases and J 7 bases, leaving 15 bases between the germline ends. The CDR3 has 14 residues.

This clonotype showed up just a few times. The chain has TRBV9 and TRBJ1-4; D call uncertain. V gave up 7 bases and J gave up 4 bases, with 14 bases separating them. Germline V gene sequence: CDR1 SGDLS, CDR2 YYNGEE. The length of the CDR3 is 14 residues. This chain's CDR3 is CASARDSGNEKLFF. Here the CDR3 DNA reads TGTGCCAGCGCAAGGGATTCCGGTAATGAAAAACTGTTTTTT.

This clonotype has just a few counts. The CDR3 is CATSDPLTSGHTDTQYF. For the CDR3, the DNA is TGTGCCACCAGTGATCCCTTGACTAGCGGGCACACAGATACGCAGTATTTT. The genes are TRBV24-1 and TRBJ2-3; 10 bases map to TRBD2. With V trimmed by 3 bases and J by 2 bases, 7 bases remained unmatched. CDR1 is KGHDR, CDR2 SFDVKD, per germline. This CDR3 has 17 amino acids.